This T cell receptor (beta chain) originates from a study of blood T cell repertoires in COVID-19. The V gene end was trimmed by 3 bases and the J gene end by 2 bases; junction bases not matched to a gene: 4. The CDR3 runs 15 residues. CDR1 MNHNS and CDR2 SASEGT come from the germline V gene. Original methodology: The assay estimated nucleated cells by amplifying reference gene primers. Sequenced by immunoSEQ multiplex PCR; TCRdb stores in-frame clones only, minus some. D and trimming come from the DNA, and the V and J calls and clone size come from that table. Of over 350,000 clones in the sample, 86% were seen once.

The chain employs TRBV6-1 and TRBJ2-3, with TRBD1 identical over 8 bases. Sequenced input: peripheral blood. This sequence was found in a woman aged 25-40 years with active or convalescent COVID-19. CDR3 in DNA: TGTGCCAGCAGTGAGGACAGGGCTTACACAGATACGCAGTATTTT. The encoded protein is CASSEDRAYTDTQYF.